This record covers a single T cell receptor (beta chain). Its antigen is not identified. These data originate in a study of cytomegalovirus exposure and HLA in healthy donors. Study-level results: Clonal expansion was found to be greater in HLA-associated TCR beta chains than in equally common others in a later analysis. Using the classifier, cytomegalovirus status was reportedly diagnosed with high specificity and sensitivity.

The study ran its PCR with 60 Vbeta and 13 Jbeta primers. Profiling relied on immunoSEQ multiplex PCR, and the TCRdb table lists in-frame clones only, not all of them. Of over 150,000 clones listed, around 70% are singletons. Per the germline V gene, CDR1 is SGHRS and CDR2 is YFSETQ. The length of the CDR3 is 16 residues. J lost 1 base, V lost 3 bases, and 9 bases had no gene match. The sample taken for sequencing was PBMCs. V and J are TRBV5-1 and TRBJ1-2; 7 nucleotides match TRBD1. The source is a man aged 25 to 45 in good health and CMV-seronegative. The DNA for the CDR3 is TGCGCCAGCAGCTCGTCCGGGACAGCCAATAACTATGGCTACACCTTC. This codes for CASSSSGTANNYGYTF.